This T cell receptor beta chain was identified in a study of blood T cell repertoires in COVID-19. Whole-study context: Italy, Spain and the United States were the sources of the convalescent and acute COVID-19 samples. The analysed material was cDNA or gDNA that came from T cells, B-cell-depleted T cells, or PBMCs.

Trimming cost V 5 bases and J 6 bases; bases outside gene matches: 5. There are 13 residues in the CDR3. Germline V gene lookup returns CDR1 MNHEY and CDR2 SVGAGI. This clone was found a few times. As originally analysed: Reference gene primer amplification gave estimated nucleated cell counts. Method: immunoSEQ multiplex PCR; TCRdb's copy keeps in-frame clones and lacks some. V, J and clone size derive from that table, while D and trimming were established from the DNA sequence. The sample holds around 200,000 clones; approximately 87% are singletons and the top ten take roughly 3.6%. Sequenced input: peripheral blood. The receptor was isolated from a man in his late teens or twenties with active or convalescent COVID-19. This sequence joins TRBV6-5 and TRBJ1-2, with TRBD1 matching 8 bases. The CDR3 loop reads CASSRAGGDGYTF. DNA for the CDR3: TGTGCCAGCAGTCGGGCAGGGGGCGATGGCTACACCTTC.